The source of this TCR beta chain is a study of shared clonotypes between healthy human individuals. With respect to this clone: Its target is not known.

Study-wide results and limits: Sorted-subset sequencing was shown by rarefaction to be incomplete despite large depth.

This CDR3 has 16 residues. The J segment lost 5 bases and the V segment lost 4 bases, leaving 12 bases of the junction unmatched. Per germline, CDR1 MNHNY and CDR2 SVGAGI (reference sequence). CD45RA-negative memory and CD45RA+ naive subsets were split from the CD4+ cells. In the original processing: From ImmunoSEQ came sequences covering only the junction and carrying no quality scores, so filtering differed. The method was immunoSEQ multiplex PCR; TCRdb's version includes in-frame clones alone and lacks a portion of them. From that table come the V and J calls and clone size; the DNA was used to work out D and trimming. This table holds some 2 million clones, 85% to 95% found once.

The sequenced sample was naive CD4+ T cells sorted from blood. Described subset: CD45RA+ positively selected. This sequence was found in a man between 18 and 35 years old in good health. The chain links TRBV6-6 to TRBJ2-5, with TRBD2 matching over 8 bases. CDR3 sequence (DNA): TGTGCCAGCAGTTCCCCAGGGAAAGCGGGAGTGGAGACCCAGTACTTC. It translates to CASSSPGKAGVETQYF.